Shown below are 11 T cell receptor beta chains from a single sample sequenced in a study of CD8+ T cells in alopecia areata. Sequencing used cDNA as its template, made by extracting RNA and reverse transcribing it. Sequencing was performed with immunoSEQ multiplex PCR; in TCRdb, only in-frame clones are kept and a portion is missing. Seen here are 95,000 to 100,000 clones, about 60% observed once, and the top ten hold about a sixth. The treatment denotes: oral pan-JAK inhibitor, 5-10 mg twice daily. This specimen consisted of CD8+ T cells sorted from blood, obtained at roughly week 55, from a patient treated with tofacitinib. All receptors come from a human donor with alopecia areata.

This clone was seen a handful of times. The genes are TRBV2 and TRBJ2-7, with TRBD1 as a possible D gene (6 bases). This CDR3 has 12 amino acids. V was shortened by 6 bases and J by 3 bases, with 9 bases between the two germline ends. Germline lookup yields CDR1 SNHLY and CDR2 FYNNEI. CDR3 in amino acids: CASRTGHYEQYF. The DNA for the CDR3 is TGTGCCAGCAGGACGGGACACTACGAGCAGTACTTC.

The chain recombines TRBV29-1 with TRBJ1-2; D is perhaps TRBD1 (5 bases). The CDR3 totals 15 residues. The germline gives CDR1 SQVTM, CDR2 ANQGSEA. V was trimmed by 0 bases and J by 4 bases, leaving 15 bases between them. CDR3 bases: TGCAGCGTTGAAGATCTTCGGGGGTTCAGCTATGGCTACACCTTC. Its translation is CSVEDLRGFSYGYTF.

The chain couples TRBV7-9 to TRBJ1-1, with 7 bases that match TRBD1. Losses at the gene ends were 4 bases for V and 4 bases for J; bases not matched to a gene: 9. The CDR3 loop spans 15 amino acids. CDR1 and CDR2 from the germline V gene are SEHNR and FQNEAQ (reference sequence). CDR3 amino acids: CASSSPRQGGTEAFF. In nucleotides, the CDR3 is TGTGCCAGCAGCTCGCCCCGTCAGGGGGGCACTGAAGCTTTCTTT.

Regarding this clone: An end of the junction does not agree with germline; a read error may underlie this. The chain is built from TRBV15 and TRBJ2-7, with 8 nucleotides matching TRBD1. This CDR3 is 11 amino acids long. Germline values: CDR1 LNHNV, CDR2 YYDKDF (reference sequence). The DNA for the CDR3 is TGTGCCACCAGCAGTGGGGACAGGTTATTGTTC. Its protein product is CATSSGDRLLF. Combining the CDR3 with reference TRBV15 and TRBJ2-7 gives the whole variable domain DAMVIQNPRYQVTQFGKPVTLSCSQTLNHNVMYWYQQKSSQAPKLLFHYYDKDFNNEADTPDNFQSRRPNTSFCFLDIRSPGLGDTAMYLCATSSGDRLLFGPGTRLTVT.

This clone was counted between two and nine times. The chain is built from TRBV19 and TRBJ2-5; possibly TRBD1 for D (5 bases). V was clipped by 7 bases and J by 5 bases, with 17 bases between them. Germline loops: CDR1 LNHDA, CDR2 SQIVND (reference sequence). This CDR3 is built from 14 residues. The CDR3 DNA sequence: TGTGCCAGTACCGACCCCAGGGTGCGGGAGACCCAGTACTTC. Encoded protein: CASTDPRVRETQYF.

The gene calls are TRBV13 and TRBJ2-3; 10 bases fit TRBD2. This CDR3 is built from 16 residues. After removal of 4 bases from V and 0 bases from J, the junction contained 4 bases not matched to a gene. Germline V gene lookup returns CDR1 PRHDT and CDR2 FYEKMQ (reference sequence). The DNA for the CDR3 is TGTGCCAGCAGCTCACAGCGGGGGGGTAGCACAGATACGCAGTATTTT. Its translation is CASSSQRGGSTDTQYF.

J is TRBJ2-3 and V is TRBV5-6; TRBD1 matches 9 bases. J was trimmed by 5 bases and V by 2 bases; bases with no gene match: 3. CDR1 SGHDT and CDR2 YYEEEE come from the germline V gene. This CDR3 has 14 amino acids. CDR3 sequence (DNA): TGTGCCAGCAGCTTCGGGACAGGGTTAGATACGCAGTATTTT. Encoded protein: CASSFGTGLDTQYF.

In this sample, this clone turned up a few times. DNA for the CDR3: TGTGCCAGCAGCACAAGCCCTCGTAGCGGGGGACTTCAAGAGACCCAGTACTTC. Translation gives CASSTSPRSGGLQETQYF. The chain joins TRBV7-2 to TRBJ2-5; 9 nucleotides line up with TRBD2. Trimming cost V 5 bases and J 2 bases; bases outside gene matches: 15. The CDR3 is made up of 18 amino acids. The V gene's germline CDR1 is SGHTA and CDR2 FQGNSA.

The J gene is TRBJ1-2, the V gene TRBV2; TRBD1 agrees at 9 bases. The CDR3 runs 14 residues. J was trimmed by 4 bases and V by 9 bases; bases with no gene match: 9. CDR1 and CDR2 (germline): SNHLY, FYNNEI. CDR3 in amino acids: CARITGGAGYGYTF. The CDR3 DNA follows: TGTGCCAGAATCACAGGGGGCGCTGGCTATGGCTACACCTTC.

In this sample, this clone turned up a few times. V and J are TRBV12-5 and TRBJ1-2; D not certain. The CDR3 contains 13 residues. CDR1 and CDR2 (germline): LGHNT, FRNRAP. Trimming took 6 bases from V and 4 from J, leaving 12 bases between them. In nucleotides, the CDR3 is TGTGCTAGTGGCTCATTTCCTTCCTATGGCTACACCTTC. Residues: CASGSFPSYGYTF.

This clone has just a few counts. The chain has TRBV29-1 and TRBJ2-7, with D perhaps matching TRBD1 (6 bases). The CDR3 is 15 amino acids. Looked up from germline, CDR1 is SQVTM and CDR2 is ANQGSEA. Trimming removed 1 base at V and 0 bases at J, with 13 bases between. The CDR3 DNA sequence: TGCAGCGTTGAAGGCATCCAGGGGTTCTCCTACGAGCAGTACTTC. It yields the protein CSVEGIQGFSYEQYF.